The 32 T cell receptor beta chains listed next were all sequenced from one sample in a study of CD8 T cells in Susac syndrome. RNA amounts of roughly 0.5 to 1 ug underwent reverse transcription with random hexamers. TCRdb called the immunoSEQ multiplex PCR reads again in MiXCR, with one record for every CDR3 protein. The sample has 150,000 to 200,000 distinct CDR3 sequences, approximately 93% seen once. Specimen: CD4+ T cells from PBMCs. These receptors were taken from a human donor with multiple sclerosis.

The rearrangement uses TRBV12-3 or TRBV12-4 and TRBJ2-2, with 9 bases matching TRBD1. V was clipped by 8 bases and J by 3 bases; unmatched bases: 7. The CDR3 spans 15 residues. The CDR3 sequence is CASRRQGVDTGELFF. In DNA form, the CDR3 reads TGTGCCAGCCGTAGACAGGGGGTGGACACCGGGGAGCTGTTTTTT.

The chain carries TRBV2 and TRBJ1-2, with a possible D match to TRBD1 (6 bases). The V and J ends lost 7 bases and 5 bases respectively, with 23 bases between them. Per the germline V gene, CDR1 is SNHLY and CDR2 is FYNNEI. This CDR3 has 16 residues. The CDR3 coding sequence is TGTGCCAGCAAGGGGGTCGGAGGACAGCTAATTTATGGCTACACCTTC. Translated: CASKGVGGQLIYGYTF. Filled out from reference TRBV2 and TRBJ1-2, the complete variable domain reads EPEVTQTPSHQVTQMGQEVILRCVPISNHLYFYWYRQILGQKVEFLVSFYNNEISEKSEIFDDQFSVERPDGSNFTLKIRSTKLEDSAMYFCASKGVGGQLIYGYTFGSGTRLTVV.

The chain employs TRBV9 and TRBJ2-1; 8 bases agree with TRBD1. Germline CDR1 reads SGDLS; CDR2 reads YYNGEE. The CDR3 consists of 16 residues. V shed 3 bases and J 2 bases; nucleotides not matched to a gene: 7. CDR3 nucleotide sequence: TGTGCCAGCAGCGCCACGACAGGGGACCCCTACAATGAGCAGTTCTTC. Its protein is CASSATTGDPYNEQFF. Supplemented by reference TRBV9 and TRBJ2-1, the full variable domain reads DSGVTQTPKHLITATGQRVTLRCSPRSGDLSVYWYQQSLDQGLQFLIQYYNGEERAKGNILERFSAQQFPDLHSELNLSSLELGDSALYFCASSATTGDPYNEQFFGPGTRLTVL.

The chain uses TRBV2 and TRBJ1-1; D gene uncertain. CDR3 length: 14 residues. Per the germline V gene, CDR1 is SNHLY and CDR2 is FYNNEI. V was cut by 3 bases and J by 1 base, with 9 bases left in between. The CDR3 DNA is TGTGCCAGCAGTGACGCCAGCGCGAACACTGAAGCTTTCTTT. The encoded protein is CASSDASANTEAFF.

For the CDR3, the DNA is TGCGCCAGCAGCCTGGACAGGATGAACACTGAAGCTTTCTTT. Protein product: CASSLDRMNTEAFF. This chain joins TRBV5-1 and TRBJ1-1; 7 nucleotides line up with TRBD1. Germline CDR1 reads SGHRS; CDR2 reads YFSETQ. Losses at the gene ends were 4 bases for V and 0 bases for J; bases not matched to a gene: 3. This CDR3 has 14 residues.

The chain combines TRBV12-3 or TRBV12-4 with TRBJ1-1; D is undetermined. V shed 5 bases and J shed 3 bases, with 10 bases lying between them. CDR3 size: 13 residues. The CDR3 loop is CASSKTPDTEAFF. The CDR3 DNA sequence: TGTGCCAGCAGTAAGACCCCGGACACTGAAGCTTTCTTT.

The rearrangement links TRBV4-1 to TRBJ1-5; D is uncertain. Germline V gene lookup returns CDR1 MGHRA and CDR2 YSYEKL. Trimming took off 0 bases at V and 3 bases at J, with 9 bases between the two ends. The CDR3 has 15 amino acids. The CDR3, as DNA: TGCGCCAGCAGCCAAGATGGCCAATACAATCAGCCCCAGCATTTT. This codes for CASSQDGQYNQPQHF.

The chain combines TRBV20-1 with TRBJ2-1, with 14 bases lining up with TRBD2. V lost 2 bases, J lost 3 bases, and 3 bases stayed unmatched. The CDR3 spans 16 residues. Germline V gene sequence: CDR1 DFQATT, CDR2 SNEGSKA (reference sequence). The CDR3 sequence is CSARRGTSGGYNEQFF. CDR3 bases: TGCAGTGCTAGACGGGGGACTAGCGGGGGCTACAATGAGCAGTTCTTC.

The chain joins TRBV4-1 to TRBJ2-1; 12 bases fit TRBD2. Unmatched junction bases numbered 2, after V lost 1 base and J lost 7 bases. The germline CDR1 and CDR2 sequences are MGHRA and YSYEKL. The CDR3 runs 15 residues. CDR3 sequence: CASSQGLAGENEQFF. The CDR3 DNA follows: TGCGCCAGCAGCCAAGGACTAGCGGGAGAGAATGAGCAGTTCTTC.

This rearrangement joins TRBV5-1 to TRBJ2-1; 10 bases fit TRBD2. The J segment lost 7 bases and the V segment lost 4 bases, leaving 11 bases of the junction unmatched. The CDR3 is made up of 16 amino acids. Germline V gene data show CDR1 as SGHRS and CDR2 as YFSETQ. CDR3 in DNA: TGCGCCAGCAGCCCACGGACTAGCGGAACAAGGAATGAGCAGTTCTTC. This translates into CASSPRTSGTRNEQFF.

The gene calls are TRBV29-1 and TRBJ2-1, with TRBD2 identical over 8 bases. With V trimmed by 6 bases and J by 6 bases, 10 bases remained unmatched. Per germline, CDR1 SQVTM and CDR2 ANQGSEA. The CDR3 consists of 14 residues. In DNA form, the CDR3 reads TGCAGCGTCACCGGGACTAGTTCGCGCAATGAGCAGTTCTTC. This translates into CSVTGTSSRNEQFF.

This chain links TRBV10-3 with TRBJ2-2; 7 nucleotides line up with TRBD1. Trimming at V came to 7 bases and at J to 0 bases, leaving 2 bases not matched to a gene. The CDR3 runs to 14 residues. CDR1 is ENHRY, CDR2 SYGVKD, per germline. The CDR3 here is CAITGTANTGELFF. As DNA, the CDR3 is TGTGCCATCACTGGGACAGCGAACACCGGGGAGCTGTTTTTT.

The chain links TRBV18 to TRBJ2-7, with TRBD1 as a possible D gene (5 bases). Trimming stripped 5 bases from V and 3 bases from J, with 14 bases between. This CDR3 is built from 14 residues. Per the germline V gene, CDR1 is KGHSH and CDR2 is LQKENI. The CDR3 loop is CASSDSAQGYEQYF. The CDR3 nucleotides read TGTGCCAGCTCAGACTCGGCTCAGGGCTACGAGCAGTACTTC.

The V and J genes are TRBV23-1 and TRBJ2-1; D may be TRBD1 (6 bases). TRBV23-1 has ORF status, its function being uncertain. The V gene lost 4 bases and the J gene lost 2 bases, with 12 bases spanning the gap. This CDR3 has 15 residues. As DNA, the CDR3 is TGCGCCAGCAGTCGTTGGGACACTGCCTACAATGAGCAGTTCTTC. Protein: CASSRWDTAYNEQFF.

CDR3 sequence (DNA): TGTGCCAGCAGCTCCTCCCGCAATGAGCAGTTCTTC. Its translation is CASSSSRNEQFF. V is TRBV7-2 and J is TRBJ2-1, with D unclear. Germline V gene sequence: CDR1 SGHTA, CDR2 FQGNSA. V lost 4 bases and J 6 bases, leaving 7 bases between the germline ends. The CDR3 consists of 12 residues. The full variable domain, its missing parts supplied by reference TRBV7-2 and TRBJ2-1, is GAGVSQSPSNKVTEKGKDVELRCDPISGHTALYWYRQSLGQGLEFLIYFQGNSAPDKSGLPSDRFSAERTGGSVSTLTIQRTQQEDSAVYLCASSSSRNEQFFGPGTRLTVL.

A few counts support this clonotype. The chain carries TRBV29-1 and TRBJ1-4; 7 bases fit TRBD1. J lost 7 bases, V lost 1 base, and 3 bases had no gene match. The length of the CDR3 is 13 residues. Looked up from germline, CDR1 is SQVTM and CDR2 is ANQGSEA. CDR3 loop: CSVEVAGGEKLFF. The CDR3 DNA reads TGCAGCGTTGAAGTCGCAGGGGGTGAAAAACTGTTTTTT.

The rearrangement links TRBV20-1 to TRBJ1-6; D gene unclear. The CDR3 sequence is 14 residues long. Germline CDR1 reads DFQATT; CDR2 reads SNEGSKA (reference sequence). V lost 6 bases, J lost 3 bases, and 12 bases lay in between. The CDR3 DNA sequence: TGCAGTGCCCGACCAGGCTTCTATAATTCACCCCTCCACTTT. It codes for CSARPGFYNSPLHF.

The chain joins TRBV6-2 or TRBV6-3 to TRBJ1-5, with a weak D call TRBD1 (6 bases). V lost 7 bases and J 7 bases, leaving 14 bases between the germline ends. In germline, CDR1 is MNHEY, CDR2 SVGEGT. The CDR3 extends over 13 amino acids. CDR3 sequence (DNA): TGTGCCAGCATAGGGGGGTACGACCAGCCCCAGCATTTT. Its translation: CASIGGYDQPQHF.

The chain combines TRBV10-3 with TRBJ1-5; D is perhaps TRBD1 (5 bases). This CDR3 is 15 amino acids long. V lost 10 bases and J 1 base, leaving 17 bases between the germline ends. Germline V gene sequence: CDR1 ENHRY, CDR2 SYGVKD. CDR3 loop: CATRVGEGSNQPQHF. The DNA of the CDR3 is TGTGCCACCAGGGTAGGGGAGGGGAGCAATCAGCCCCAGCATTTT.

This sequence joins TRBV6-5 and TRBJ1-1; no clear D gene. The CDR3 consists of 13 residues. Trimming took 2 bases from V and 1 from J, leaving 5 bases between them. Germline V gene sequence: CDR1 MNHEY, CDR2 SVGAGI. The CDR3 region has the DNA TGTGCCAGCAGTTACATTGGGAACACTGAAGCTTTCTTT. Encoded protein: CASSYIGNTEAFF.

The chain carries TRBV19 and TRBJ1-1; perhaps TRBD1 as D (6 bases). Trimming left V 3 bases short and J 0 bases short, with 8 bases between. Germline V gene lookup returns CDR1 LNHDA and CDR2 SQIVND (reference sequence). This CDR3 is 14 amino acids long. CDR3 sequence: CASSIRTVNTEAFF. CDR3 in DNA: TGTGCCAGTAGTATTCGGACAGTGAACACTGAAGCTTTCTTT.

The rearrangement uses TRBV5-1 and TRBJ1-1; D is unclear. This CDR3 is 14 amino acids long. Trimming took 0 bases from V and 2 from J, leaving 8 bases between them. Germline CDR1 is SGHRS and CDR2 is YFSETQ. For the CDR3, the DNA is TGCGCCAGCAGCTTGGTGGACGTTAACACTGAAGCTTTCTTT. Protein: CASSLVDVNTEAFF.

In nucleotides, the CDR3 is TGTGCCAGCTCACCTCGGACAGGGGGCGTTGATGGCTACACCTTC. Encoded protein: CASSPRTGGVDGYTF. The chain is built from TRBV18 and TRBJ1-2, with 11 bases that match TRBD1. Germline trimming cut 3 bases from V and 6 bases from J; bases unmatched to any gene: 6. The CDR3 has 15 residues. Germline CDR1 KGHSH, CDR2 LQKENI.

This chain joins TRBV12-3 or TRBV12-4 and TRBJ1-5, with 7 bases that match TRBD1. The CDR3 is 13 amino acids. With V trimmed by 3 bases and J by 7 bases, 3 bases remained unmatched. CDR3 loop: CASSLTGLQPQHF. CDR3 sequence (DNA): TGTGCCAGCAGTTTGACAGGGTTACAGCCCCAGCATTTT.

The chain employs TRBV18 and TRBJ2-6, with 9 bases lining up with TRBD1. The trim removed 6 bases at V and 0 bases at J, leaving 6 bases unmatched. Germline values: CDR1 KGHSH, CDR2 LQKENI. The CDR3 runs 17 residues. The CDR3 spells CASSTGQGPSGANVLTF. CDR3 nucleotides: TGTGCCAGCTCTACGGGACAGGGACCCTCTGGGGCCAACGTCCTGACTTTC.

J is TRBJ1-6 and V is TRBV30, with 9 bases that match TRBD1. This CDR3 comprises 15 residues. The V gene's germline CDR1 is GTSNPN and CDR2 SVGIG (reference sequence). V shed 0 bases and J 7 bases; nucleotides not matched to a gene: 4. The CDR3 loop reads CAWSVAGTGNSPLHF. The CDR3 DNA is TGTGCCTGGAGTGTCGCCGGGACAGGGAATTCACCCCTCCACTTT.

This chain connects TRBV15 to TRBJ2-3; a possible D gene is TRBD1 (5 bases). This CDR3 is built from 17 residues. Germline V gene sequence: CDR1 LNHNV, CDR2 YYDKDF (reference sequence). Trimming left V 4 bases short and J 1 base short, with 18 bases between. The CDR3 region has the DNA TGTGCCACCAGCACCTTCGGCCCGGACATACGCACAGATACGCAGTATTTT. Encoded protein: CATSTFGPDIRTDTQYF.

The chain joins TRBV28 to TRBJ2-3, with no clear D. V was pared by 3 bases and J by 0 bases, with 7 bases between. The CDR3 runs to 14 residues. Germline CDR1 and CDR2: MDHEN and SYDVKM. As DNA, the CDR3 is TGTGCCAGCAGTTTCTCAGCTAGCACAGATACGCAGTATTTT. Encoded protein: CASSFSASTDTQYF. The full variable domain, with the rest looked up from reference TRBV28 and TRBJ2-3, is DVKVTQSSRYLVKRTGEKVFLECVQDMDHENMFWYRQDPGLGLRLIYFSYDVKMKEKGDIPEGYSVSREKKERFSLILESASTNQTSMYLCASSFSASTDTQYFGPGTRLTVL.

This rearrangement joins TRBV3-1 to TRBJ1-5; unclear D gene. V lost 1 base and J 9 bases, leaving 13 bases between the germline ends. CDR1 and CDR2 from the germline V gene are LGHDT and YNNKEL (reference sequence). The CDR3 has 14 amino acids. The CDR3 bases are TGTGCCAGCAGCCAAGCATGGGGAAGCGGGCCCCAGCATTTT. Translated, it gives CASSQAWGSGPQHF.

V gene TRBV4-1 combines with J gene TRBJ1-5; D is ambiguous. Looked up from germline, CDR1 is MGHRA and CDR2 is YSYEKL. The CDR3 is 13 amino acids. Between the trimmed V and J ends, which lost 0 bases and 9 bases, there was a span of 9 bases. CDR3 sequence (DNA): TGCGCCAGCAGCCAAGATCAGGCCGGGCCCCAGCATTTT. Translating it yields CASSQDQAGPQHF.

The V and J genes are TRBV5-1 and TRBJ2-7; no firm D call. Germline CDR1 and CDR2: SGHRS and YFSETQ. Trimming removed 2 bases from V and 5 bases from J, with 14 bases in between. This CDR3 region has 14 residues. CDR3 nucleotide sequence: TGCGCCAGCAGCTTTACCGGGTCCCGGAACGAGCAGTACTTC. Its translation is CASSFTGSRNEQYF.

The DNA for the CDR3 is TGTGCCAGCAGCCCCGTATCGGGAGGAGACAATGAGCAGTTCTTC. Translated: CASSPVSGGDNEQFF. The V and J genes are TRBV7-8 and TRBJ2-1, with 7 bases lining up with TRBD2. The CDR3 has 15 residues. CDR1 SGHVS and CDR2 FQNEAQ come from the germline V gene. V shed 5 bases and J 5 bases; nucleotides not matched to a gene: 9.